Here is one T cell receptor (beta chain) with its context. The CDR3 totals 16 residues. V was cut by 3 bases and J by 1 base, with 13 bases left in between. CDR1 and CDR2 (germline): LGHNA, YSLEER. The data stem from a study of technical replicates of blood from a few donors. This table comes from immunoSEQ multiplex PCR, and its TCRdb copy is limited to in-frame clones, with some not included. Of tens of thousands of clones listed, about nine tenths are singletons. The TCR comes from a human donor in good health. Some clones in this sample may be carry-over from other donors' samples. The chain carries TRBV4-3 and TRBJ2-1; D perhaps matches TRBD1 (6 bases). Specimen: PBMCs. The CDR3 region has the DNA TGCGCCAGCAGCCAGGCAGGGGTCGAGTCCTACAATGAGCAGTTCTTC. Protein product: CASSQAGVESYNEQFF.